This TCR beta chain was documented in a study of cytomegalovirus exposure and HLA in healthy donors. Broader study findings: In vitro work confirmed that a few CMV-associated chains recognize CMV antigens.

The PCR ran on 60 Vbeta and 13 Jbeta primers. The repertoire was sequenced with immunoSEQ multiplex PCR; TCRdb's copy has only in-frame clones and lacks some. Of 100,000 to 150,000 clones listed, 65% to 80% are singletons. Those who donated were healthy bone marrow donors. Turning to this clone: What it recognizes is unknown. This specimen includes other DNA sequences encoding the same CDR3.

This TCR was recovered from a middle-aged woman in good health and CMV-seronegative. Specimen: PBMCs.

The CDR3 nucleotides are TGTGCCAGCTCACCCCCCGGCGGGAGGGCCCTCGATACGCAGTATTTT. The encoded protein is CASSPPGGRALDTQYF. This chain links TRBV18 with TRBJ2-3; 9 bases are a match to TRBD2. Trimming at V came to 3 bases and at J to 6 bases, leaving 10 bases not matched to a gene. The CDR3 covers 16 residues. Per the germline V gene, CDR1 is KGHSH and CDR2 is LQKENI.